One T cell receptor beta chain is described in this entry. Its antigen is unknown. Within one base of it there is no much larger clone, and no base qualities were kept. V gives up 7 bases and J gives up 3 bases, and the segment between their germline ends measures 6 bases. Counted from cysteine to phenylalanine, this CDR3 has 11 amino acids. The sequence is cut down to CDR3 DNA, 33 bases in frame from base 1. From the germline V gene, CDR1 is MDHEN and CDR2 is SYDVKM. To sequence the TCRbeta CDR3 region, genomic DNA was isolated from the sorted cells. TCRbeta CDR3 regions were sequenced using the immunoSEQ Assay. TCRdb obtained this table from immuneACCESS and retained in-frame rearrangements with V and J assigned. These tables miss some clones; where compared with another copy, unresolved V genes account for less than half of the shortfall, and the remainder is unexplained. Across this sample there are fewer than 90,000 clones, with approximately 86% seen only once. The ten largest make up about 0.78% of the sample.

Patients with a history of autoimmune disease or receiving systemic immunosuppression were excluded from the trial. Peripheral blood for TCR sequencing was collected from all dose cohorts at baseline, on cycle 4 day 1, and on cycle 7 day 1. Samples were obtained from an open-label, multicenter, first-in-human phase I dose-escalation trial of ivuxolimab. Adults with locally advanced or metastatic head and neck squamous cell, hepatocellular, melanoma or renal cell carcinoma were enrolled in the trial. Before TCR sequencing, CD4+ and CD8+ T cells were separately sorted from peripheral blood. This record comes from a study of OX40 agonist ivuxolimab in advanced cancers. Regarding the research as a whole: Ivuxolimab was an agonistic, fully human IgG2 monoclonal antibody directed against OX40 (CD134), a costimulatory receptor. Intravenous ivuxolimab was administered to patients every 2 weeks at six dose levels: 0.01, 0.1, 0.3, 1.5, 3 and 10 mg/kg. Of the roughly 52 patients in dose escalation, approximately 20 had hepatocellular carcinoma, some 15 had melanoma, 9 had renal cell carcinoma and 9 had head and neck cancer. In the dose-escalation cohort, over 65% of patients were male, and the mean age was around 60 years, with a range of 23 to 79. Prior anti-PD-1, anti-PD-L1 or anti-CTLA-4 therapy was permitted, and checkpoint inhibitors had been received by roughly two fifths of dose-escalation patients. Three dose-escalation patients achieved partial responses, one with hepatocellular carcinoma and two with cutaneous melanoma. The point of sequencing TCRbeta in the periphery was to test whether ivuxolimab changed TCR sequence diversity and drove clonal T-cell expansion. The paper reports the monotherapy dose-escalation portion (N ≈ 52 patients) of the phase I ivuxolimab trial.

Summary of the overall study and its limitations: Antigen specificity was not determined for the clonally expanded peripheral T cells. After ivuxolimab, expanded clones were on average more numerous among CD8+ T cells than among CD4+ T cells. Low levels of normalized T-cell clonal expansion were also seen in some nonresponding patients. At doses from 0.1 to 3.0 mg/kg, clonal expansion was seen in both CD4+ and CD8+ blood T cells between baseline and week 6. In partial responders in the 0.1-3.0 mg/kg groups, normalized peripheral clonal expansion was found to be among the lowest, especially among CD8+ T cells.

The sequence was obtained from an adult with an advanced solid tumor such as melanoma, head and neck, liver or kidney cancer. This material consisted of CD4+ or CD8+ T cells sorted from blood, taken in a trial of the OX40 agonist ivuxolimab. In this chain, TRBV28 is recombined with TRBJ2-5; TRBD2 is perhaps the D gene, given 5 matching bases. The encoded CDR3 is CASMREETQYF. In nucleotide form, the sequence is TGTGCCAGCATGAGGGAAGAGACCCAGTACTTC.